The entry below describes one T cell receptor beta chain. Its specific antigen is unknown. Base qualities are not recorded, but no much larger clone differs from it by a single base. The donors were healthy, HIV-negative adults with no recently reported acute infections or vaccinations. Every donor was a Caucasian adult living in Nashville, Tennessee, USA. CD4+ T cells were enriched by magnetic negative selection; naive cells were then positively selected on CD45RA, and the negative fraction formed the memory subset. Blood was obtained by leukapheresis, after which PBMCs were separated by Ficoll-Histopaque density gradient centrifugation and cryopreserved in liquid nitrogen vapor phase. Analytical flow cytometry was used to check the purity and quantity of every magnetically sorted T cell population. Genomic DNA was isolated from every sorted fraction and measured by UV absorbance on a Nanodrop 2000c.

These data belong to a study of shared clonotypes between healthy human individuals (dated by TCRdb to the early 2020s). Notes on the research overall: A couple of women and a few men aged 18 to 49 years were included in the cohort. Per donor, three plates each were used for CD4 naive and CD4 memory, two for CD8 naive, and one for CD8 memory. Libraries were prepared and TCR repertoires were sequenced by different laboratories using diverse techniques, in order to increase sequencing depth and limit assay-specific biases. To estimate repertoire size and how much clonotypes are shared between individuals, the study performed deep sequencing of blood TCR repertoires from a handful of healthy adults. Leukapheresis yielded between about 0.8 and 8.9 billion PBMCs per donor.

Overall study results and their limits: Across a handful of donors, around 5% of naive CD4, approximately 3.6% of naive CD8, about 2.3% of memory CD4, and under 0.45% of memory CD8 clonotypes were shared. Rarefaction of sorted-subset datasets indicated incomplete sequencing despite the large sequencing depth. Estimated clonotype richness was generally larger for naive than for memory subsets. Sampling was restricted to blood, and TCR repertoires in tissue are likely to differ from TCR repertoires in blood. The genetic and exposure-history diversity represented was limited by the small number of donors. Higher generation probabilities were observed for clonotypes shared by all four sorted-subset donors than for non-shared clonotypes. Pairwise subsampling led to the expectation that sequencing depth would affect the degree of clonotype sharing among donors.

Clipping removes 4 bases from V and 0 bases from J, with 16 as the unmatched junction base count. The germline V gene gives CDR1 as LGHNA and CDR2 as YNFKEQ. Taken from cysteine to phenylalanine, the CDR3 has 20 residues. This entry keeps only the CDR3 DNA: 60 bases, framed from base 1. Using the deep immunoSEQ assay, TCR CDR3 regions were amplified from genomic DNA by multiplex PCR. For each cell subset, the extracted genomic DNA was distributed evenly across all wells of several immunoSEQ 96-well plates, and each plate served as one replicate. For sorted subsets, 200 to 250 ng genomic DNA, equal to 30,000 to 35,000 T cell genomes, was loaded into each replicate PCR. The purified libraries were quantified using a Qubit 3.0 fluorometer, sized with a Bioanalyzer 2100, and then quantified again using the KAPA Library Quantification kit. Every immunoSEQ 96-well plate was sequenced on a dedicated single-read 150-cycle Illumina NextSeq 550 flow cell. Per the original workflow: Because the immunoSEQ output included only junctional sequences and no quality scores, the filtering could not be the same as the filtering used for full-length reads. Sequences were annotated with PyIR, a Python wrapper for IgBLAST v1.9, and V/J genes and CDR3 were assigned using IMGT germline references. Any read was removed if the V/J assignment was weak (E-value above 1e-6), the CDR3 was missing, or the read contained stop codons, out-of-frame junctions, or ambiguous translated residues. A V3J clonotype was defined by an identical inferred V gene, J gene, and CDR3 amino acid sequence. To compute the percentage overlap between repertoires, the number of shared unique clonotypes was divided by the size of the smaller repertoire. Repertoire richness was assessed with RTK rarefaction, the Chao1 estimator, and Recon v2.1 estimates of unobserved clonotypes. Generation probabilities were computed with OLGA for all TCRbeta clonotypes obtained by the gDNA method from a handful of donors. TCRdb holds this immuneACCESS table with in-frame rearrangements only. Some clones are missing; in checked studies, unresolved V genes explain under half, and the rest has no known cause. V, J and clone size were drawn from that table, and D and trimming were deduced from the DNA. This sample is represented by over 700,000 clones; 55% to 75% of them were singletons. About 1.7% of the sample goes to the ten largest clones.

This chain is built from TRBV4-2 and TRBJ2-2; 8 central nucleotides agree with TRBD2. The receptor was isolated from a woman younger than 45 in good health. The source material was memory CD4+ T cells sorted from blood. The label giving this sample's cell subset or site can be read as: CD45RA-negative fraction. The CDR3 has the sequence CASSPPVGLAGVSNTGELFF. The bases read TGTGCCAGCAGCCCCCCTGTGGGTCTAGCGGGCGTTTCGAACACCGGGGAGCTGTTTTTT.